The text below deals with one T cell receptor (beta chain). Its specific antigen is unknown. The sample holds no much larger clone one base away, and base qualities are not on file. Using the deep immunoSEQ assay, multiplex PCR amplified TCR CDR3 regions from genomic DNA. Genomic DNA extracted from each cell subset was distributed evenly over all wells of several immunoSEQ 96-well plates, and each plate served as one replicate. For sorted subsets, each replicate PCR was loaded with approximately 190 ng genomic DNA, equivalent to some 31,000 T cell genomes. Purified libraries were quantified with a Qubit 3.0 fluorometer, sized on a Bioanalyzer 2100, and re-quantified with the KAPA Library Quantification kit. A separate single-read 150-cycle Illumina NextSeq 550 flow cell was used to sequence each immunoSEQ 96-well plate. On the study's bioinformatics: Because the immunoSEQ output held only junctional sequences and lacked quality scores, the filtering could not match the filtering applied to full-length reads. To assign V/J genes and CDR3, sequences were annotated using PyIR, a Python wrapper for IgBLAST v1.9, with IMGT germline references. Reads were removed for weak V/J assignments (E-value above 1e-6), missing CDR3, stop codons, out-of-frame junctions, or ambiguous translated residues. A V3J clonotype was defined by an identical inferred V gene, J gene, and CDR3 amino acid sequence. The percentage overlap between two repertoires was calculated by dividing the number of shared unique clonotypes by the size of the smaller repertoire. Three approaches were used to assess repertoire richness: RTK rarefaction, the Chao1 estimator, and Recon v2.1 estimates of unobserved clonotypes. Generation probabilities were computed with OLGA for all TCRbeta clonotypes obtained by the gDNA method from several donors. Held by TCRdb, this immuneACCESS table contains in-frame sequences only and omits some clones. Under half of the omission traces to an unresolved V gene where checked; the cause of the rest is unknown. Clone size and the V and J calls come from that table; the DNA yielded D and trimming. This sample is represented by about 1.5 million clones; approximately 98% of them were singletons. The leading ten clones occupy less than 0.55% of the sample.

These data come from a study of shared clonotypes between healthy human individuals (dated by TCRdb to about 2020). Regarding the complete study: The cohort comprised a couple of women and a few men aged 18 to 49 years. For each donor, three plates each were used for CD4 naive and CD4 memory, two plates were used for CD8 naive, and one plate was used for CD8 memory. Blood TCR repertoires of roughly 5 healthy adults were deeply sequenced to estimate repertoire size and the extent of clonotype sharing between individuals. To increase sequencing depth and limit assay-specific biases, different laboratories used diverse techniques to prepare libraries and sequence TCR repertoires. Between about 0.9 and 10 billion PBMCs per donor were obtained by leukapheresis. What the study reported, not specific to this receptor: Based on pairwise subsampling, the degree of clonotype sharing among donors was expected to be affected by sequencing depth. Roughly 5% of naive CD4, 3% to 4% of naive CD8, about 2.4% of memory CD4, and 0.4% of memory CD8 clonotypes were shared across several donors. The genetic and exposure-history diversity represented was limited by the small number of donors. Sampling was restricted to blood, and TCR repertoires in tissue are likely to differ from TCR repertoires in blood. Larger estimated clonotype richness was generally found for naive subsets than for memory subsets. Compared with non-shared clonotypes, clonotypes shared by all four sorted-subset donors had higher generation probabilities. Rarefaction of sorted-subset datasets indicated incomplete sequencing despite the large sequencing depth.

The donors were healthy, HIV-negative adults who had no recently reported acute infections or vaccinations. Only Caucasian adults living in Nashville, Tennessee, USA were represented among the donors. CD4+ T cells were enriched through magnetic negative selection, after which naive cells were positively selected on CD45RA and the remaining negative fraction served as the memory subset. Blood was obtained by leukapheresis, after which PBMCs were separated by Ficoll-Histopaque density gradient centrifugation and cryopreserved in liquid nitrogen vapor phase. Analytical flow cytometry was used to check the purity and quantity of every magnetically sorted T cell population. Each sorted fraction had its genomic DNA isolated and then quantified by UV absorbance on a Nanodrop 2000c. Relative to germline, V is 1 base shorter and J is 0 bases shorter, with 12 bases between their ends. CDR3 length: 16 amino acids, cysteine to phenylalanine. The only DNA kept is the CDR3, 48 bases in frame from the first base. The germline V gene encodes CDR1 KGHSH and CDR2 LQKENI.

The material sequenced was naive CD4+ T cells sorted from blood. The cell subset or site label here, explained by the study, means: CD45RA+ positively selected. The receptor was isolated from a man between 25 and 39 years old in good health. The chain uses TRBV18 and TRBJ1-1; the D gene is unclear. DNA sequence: TGTGCCAGCTCACCACTTGCAGGAGACATGAACACTGAAGCTTTCTTT. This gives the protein CASSPLAGDMNTEAFF.